This T cell receptor (beta chain) was sequenced during a study of response to subunit inactivated influenza vaccine. TCRdb reprocessed the RT-PCR reads via MiXCR and lists one record per CDR3 protein. This sample yields 500,000 to 700,000 distinct CDR3 sequences, of which under 25% are seen a single time; roughly 2.8% belongs to the top ten. Looked up from germline, CDR1 is SGHRS and CDR2 is YFSETQ. J gave up 6 bases and V 3 bases, and 4 bases lay outside the gene matches. This CDR3 region has 14 residues. Separately, the same data were catalogued under a study of T cells expressing NK-cell markers. From that report: Template switching by 5'RACE with UMIs generated the TCR beta cDNA.

This specimen consisted of CD4+ T cells sorted from PBMCs, obtained 11 to 12 days after vaccination. The V gene is TRBV5-1, the J gene TRBJ1-4; 8 bases match TRBD1. The TCR sequence derives from a man aged 50 or older who received an inactivated influenza vaccine. This chain's CDR3 is CASSSTGDDEKLFF. The CDR3 coding sequence is TGCGCCAGCAGCTCGACAGGGGATGATGAAAAACTGTTTTTT.